Sequencing of this T cell receptor beta chain was carried out in a study of human T cells and chemical hapten exposure. Across the whole study: 2% DPC applied to a roughly 2 cm by roughly 2 cm arm area sensitized donors.

Trimming shortened V by 4 bases and J by 4 bases, and 11 bases separated the two germline ends. The CDR3 extends over 13 amino acids. In germline, CDR1 is SGHRS, CDR2 YFSETQ. Regarding the study as a whole: While controls formed fewer of them, expanded TCRs formed significantly more large CDR3 similarity clusters.

As regards this clonotype: The antigen is not known.

Stated time point: pre-sensitization, week 0. Noted treatment: therapeutic diphenylcyclopropenone sensitization with weekly scalp DPC. The library gave individual cDNA molecules unique molecular identifiers. TCRdb passed the RACE reads through MiXCR, listing each CDR3 protein once. The table has approximately 38,000 distinct CDR3 sequences, about 10% seen once. The genes are TRBV5-1 and TRBJ2-5; D possibly corresponds to TRBD2 (5 bases). The sample was whole blood, taken in connection with sensitization to the hapten diphenylcyclopropenone (DPC). This TCR was recovered from a man aged 25 to 45 with alopecia areata. Some clones in this sample may be carry-over from other donors' samples. The CDR3 region is CASSIRETETQYF. DNA of the CDR3: TGCGCCAGCAGCATCCGGGAAACAGAGACCCAGTACTTC.